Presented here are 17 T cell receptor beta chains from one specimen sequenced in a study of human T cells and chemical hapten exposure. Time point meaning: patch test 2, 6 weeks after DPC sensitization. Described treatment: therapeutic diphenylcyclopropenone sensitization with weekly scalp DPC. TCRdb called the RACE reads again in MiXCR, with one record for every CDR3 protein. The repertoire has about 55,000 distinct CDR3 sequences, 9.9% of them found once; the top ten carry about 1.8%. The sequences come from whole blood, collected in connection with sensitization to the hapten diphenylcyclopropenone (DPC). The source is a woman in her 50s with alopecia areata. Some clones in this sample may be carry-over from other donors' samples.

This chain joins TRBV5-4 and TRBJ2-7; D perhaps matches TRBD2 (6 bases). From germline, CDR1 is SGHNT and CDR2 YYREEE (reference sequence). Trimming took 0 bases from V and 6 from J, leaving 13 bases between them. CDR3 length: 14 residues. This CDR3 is CASSLAGTHLEQYF. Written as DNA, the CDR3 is TGTGCCAGCAGCTTGGCCGGGACTCACCTCGAGCAGTACTTC.

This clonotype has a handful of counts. The CDR3 loop reads CASSLNAGYTGELFF. CDR3 in DNA: TGTGCCAGCAGCTTAAATGCGGGCTACACCGGGGAGCTGTTTTTT. This chain joins TRBV11-2 and TRBJ2-2; perhaps TRBD2 as D (5 bases). Per the germline V gene, CDR1 is SGHAT and CDR2 is FQNNGV. V was clipped by 2 bases and J by 3 bases, with 10 bases between them. The CDR3 has 15 residues.

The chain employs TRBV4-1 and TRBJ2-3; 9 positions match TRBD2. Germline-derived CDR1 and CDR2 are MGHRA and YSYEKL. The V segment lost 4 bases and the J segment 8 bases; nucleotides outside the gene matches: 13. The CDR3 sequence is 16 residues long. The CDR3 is CASSRLDVSGGGTQYF. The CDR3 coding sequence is TGCGCCAGCAGCCGCTTAGACGTTAGCGGGGGAGGTACGCAGTATTTT.

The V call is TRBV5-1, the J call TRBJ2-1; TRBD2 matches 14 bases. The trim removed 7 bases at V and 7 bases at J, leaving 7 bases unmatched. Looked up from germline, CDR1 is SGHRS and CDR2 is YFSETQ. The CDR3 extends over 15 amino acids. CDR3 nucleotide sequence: TGCGCCAGCCGACTAGCGGGAGGGCCTTCGAATGAGCAGTTCTTC. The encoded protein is CASRLAGGPSNEQFF.

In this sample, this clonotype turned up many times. CDR3 nucleotide sequence: TGTGCCAGCAGTGACCAGGAGGGATCACCCCTCCACTTT. This gives the protein CASSDQEGSPLHF. This chain joins TRBV6-4 and TRBJ1-6; D gene unclear. Trimming took off 2 bases at V and 10 bases at J, with 9 bases between the two ends. The CDR3 has 13 amino acids. In germline, CDR1 is MRHNA, CDR2 SNTAGT.

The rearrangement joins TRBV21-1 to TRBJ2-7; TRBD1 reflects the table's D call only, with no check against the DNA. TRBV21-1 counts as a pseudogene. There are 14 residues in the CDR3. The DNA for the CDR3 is TGTGCCAGCAGCAAGAGTCAGGGCGGCAACGAGCAGTACTTC. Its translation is CASSKSQGGNEQYF.

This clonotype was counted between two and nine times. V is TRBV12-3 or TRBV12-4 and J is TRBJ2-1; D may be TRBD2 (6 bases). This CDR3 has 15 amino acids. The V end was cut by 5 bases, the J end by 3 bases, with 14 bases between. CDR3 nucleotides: TGTGCCAGCAGTAGTGGAGGGTCGCTCTACAATGAGCAGTTCTTC. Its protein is CASSSGGSLYNEQFF.

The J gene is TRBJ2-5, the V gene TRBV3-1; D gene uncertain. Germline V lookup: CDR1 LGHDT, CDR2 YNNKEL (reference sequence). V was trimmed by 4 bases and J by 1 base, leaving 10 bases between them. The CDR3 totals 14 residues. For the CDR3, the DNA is TGTGCCAGCAGCCCTGACGGGCTCCAAGAGACCCAGTACTTC. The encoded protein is CASSPDGLQETQYF.

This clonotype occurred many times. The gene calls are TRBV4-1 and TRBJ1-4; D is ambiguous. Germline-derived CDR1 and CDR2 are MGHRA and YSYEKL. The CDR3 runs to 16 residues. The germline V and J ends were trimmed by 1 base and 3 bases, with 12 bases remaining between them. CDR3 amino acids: CASSQGVGPPNEKLFF. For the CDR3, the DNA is TGCGCCAGCAGCCAAGGGGTCGGACCTCCTAATGAAAAACTGTTTTTT.

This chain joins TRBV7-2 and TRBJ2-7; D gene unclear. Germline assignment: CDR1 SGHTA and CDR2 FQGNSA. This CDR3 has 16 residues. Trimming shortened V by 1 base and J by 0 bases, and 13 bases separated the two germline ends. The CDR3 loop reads CASSLGSQAISYEQYF. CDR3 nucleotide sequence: TGTGCCAGCAGCTTAGGAAGTCAGGCGATCTCCTACGAGCAGTACTTC. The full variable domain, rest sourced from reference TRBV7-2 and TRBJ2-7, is GAGVSQSPSNKVTEKGKDVELRCDPISGHTALYWYRQSLGQGLEFLIYFQGNSAPDKSGLPSDRFSAERTGGSVSTLTIQRTQQEDSAVYLCASSLGSQAISYEQYFGPGTRLTVT.

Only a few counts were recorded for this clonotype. In DNA form, the CDR3 reads TGTGCCAGCAGCCCGGACAGGGGGCGAGTCACTGAAGCTTTCTTT. It is translated as CASSPDRGRVTEAFF. The chain employs TRBV5-4 and TRBJ1-1, with 11 bases identical to TRBD1. This CDR3 is built from 15 residues. Germline CDR1 SGHNT, CDR2 YYREEE (reference sequence). Unmatched junction bases numbered 6, after V lost 4 bases and J lost 4 bases. The full variable domain, its missing parts supplied by reference TRBV5-4 and TRBJ1-1, is ETGVTQSPTHLIKTRGQQVTLRCSSQSGHNTVSWYQQALGQGPQFIFQYYREEENGRGNFPPRFSGLQFPNYSSELNVNALELDDSALYLCASSPDRGRVTEAFFGQGTRLTVV.

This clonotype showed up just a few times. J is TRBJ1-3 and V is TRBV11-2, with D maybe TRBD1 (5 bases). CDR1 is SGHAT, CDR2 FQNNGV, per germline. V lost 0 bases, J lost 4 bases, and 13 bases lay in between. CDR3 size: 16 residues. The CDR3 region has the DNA TGTGCCAGCAGCTTAGACTCAGGGATTCGCGGAAACACCATATATTTT. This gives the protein CASSLDSGIRGNTIYF.

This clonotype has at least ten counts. This CDR3 reads CASSLGTTNEKLFF. The DNA for the CDR3 is TGTGCCAGCAGCTTGGGAACAACTAATGAAAAACTGTTTTTT. The rearrangement links TRBV5-4 to TRBJ1-4; D unclear. In germline, CDR1 is SGHNT, CDR2 YYREEE (reference sequence). This CDR3 is 14 amino acids long. V was clipped by 0 bases and J by 0 bases, with 3 bases between them.

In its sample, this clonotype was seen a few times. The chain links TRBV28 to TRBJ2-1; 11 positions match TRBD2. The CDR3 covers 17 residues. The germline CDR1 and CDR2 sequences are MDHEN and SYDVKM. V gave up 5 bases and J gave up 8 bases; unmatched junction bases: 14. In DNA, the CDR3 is TGTGCCAGCAGTCCACTCAGAACTAGCGGGAGTACATATGAGCAGTTCTTC. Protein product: CASSPLRTSGSTYEQFF.

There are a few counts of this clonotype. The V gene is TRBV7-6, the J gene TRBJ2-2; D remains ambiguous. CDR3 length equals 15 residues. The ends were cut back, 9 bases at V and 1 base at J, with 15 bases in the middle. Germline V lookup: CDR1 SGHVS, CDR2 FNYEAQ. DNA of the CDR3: TGTGCCAGTCGGTATCTCAGTTTGAACACCGGGGAGCTGTTTTTT. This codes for CASRYLSLNTGELFF.

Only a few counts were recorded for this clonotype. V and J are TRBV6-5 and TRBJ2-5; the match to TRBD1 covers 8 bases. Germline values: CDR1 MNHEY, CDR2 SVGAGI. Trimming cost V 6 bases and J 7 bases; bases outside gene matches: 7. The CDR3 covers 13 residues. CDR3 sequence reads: CASRRTGKGTQYF. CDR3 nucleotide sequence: TGTGCCAGCAGGAGGACAGGGAAGGGGACCCAGTACTTC.

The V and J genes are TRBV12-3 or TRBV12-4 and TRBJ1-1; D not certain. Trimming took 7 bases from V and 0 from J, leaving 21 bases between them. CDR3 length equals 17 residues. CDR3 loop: CASNFLAGRSMNTEAFF. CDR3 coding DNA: TGTGCCAGCAACTTTTTGGCAGGTCGTTCGATGAACACTGAAGCTTTCTTT.